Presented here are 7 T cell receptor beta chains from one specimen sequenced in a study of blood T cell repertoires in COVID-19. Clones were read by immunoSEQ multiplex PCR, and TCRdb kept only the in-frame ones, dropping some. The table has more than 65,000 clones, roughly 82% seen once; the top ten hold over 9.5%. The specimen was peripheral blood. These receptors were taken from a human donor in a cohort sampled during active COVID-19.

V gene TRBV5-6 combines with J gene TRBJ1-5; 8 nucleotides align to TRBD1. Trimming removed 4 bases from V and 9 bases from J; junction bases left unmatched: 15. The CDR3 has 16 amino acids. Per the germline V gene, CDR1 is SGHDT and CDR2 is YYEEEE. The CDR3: CASSRTITGGPGPQHF. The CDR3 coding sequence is TGTGCCAGCAGCCGTACGATAACAGGGGGTCCCGGGCCCCAGCATTTT.

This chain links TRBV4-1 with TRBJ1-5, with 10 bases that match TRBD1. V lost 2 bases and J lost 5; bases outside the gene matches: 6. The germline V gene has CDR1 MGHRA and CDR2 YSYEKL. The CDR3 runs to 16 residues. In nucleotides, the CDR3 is TGCGCCAGCAGCCAACCTGCGGACAGGGGGGATCAGCCCCAGCATTTT. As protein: CASSQPADRGDQPQHF.

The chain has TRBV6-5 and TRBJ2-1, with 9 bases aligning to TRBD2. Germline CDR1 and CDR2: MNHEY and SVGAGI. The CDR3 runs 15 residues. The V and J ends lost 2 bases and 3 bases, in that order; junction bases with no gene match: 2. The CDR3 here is CASSYLTSGYNEQFF. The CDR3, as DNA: TGTGCCAGCAGTTACCTGACTAGCGGCTACAATGAGCAGTTCTTC.

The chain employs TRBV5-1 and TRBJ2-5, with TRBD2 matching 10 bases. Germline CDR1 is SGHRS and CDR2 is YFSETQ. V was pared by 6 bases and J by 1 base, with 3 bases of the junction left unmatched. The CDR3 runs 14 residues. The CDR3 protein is CASKVAGGQETQYF. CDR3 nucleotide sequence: TGCGCCAGCAAAGTAGCGGGGGGCCAAGAGACCCAGTACTTC.

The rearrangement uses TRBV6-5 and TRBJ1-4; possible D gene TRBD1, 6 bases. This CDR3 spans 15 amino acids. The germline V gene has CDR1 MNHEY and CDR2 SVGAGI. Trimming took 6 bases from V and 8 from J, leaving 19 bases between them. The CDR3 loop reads CASSVAGAEREKLFF. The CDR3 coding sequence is TGTGCCAGCAGCGTAGCGGGGGCTGAAAGGGAAAAACTGTTTTTT.

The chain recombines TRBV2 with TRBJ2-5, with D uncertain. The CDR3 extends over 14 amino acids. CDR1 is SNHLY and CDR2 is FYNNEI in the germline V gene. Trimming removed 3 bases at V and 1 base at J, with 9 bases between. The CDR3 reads CASSDRALQETQYF. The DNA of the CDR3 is TGTGCCAGCAGTGATCGTGCACTCCAAGAGACCCAGTACTTC. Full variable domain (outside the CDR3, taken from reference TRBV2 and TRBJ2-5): EPEVTQTPSHQVTQMGQEVILRCVPISNHLYFYWYRQILGQKVEFLVSFYNNEISEKSEIFDDQFSVERPDGSNFTLKIRSTKLEDSAMYFCASSDRALQETQYFGPGTRLLVL.

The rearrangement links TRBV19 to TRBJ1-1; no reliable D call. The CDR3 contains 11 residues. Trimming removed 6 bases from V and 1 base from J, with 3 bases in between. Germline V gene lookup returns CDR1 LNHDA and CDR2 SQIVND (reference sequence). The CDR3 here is CASSKNTEAFF. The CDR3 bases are TGTGCCAGTAGCAAGAACACTGAAGCTTTCTTT.